One sample yielded the 29 T cell receptor beta chains listed below, sequenced in a study of cytomegalovirus exposure and HLA in healthy donors. Amplification used 60 Vbeta primers and 13 Jbeta primers. Clones were sequenced by immunoSEQ multiplex PCR, and TCRdb holds only the in-frame ones, with some missing. This table has 95,000 to 150,000 clones, 63% appearing once. Sequenced material: PBMCs. The receptors originated from a man between 40 and 49 years old in good health and CMV-seropositive.

J is TRBJ1-5 and V is TRBV4-2; 9 bases line up with TRBD1. The V segment lost 1 base and the J segment 1 base; nucleotides outside the gene matches: 8. CDR1 is LGHNA and CDR2 is YNFKEQ in the germline V gene. The length of the CDR3 is 18 residues. DNA of the CDR3: TGTGCCAGCAGCCAAGTCCAGGCAGGGACAGGGAGCAATCAGCCCCAGCATTTT. Residues: CASSQVQAGTGSNQPQHF.

There are a few counts of this clone. The chain couples TRBV7-2 to TRBJ2-1, with 8 bases identical to TRBD2. Trimming took 1 base from V and 5 from J; bases not matched to a gene: 4. Germline V gene data show CDR1 as SGHTA and CDR2 as FQGNSA. CDR3 length: 15 amino acids. The CDR3, as DNA: TGTGCCAGCAGCTTAGTGGGGACTAGTAACAATGAGCAGTTCTTC. Its protein is CASSLVGTSNNEQFF.

The rearrangement uses TRBV15 and TRBJ2-7; TRBD2 matches 8 bases. V was pared by 5 bases and J by 5 bases, with 8 bases of the junction left unmatched. Looked up from germline, CDR1 is LNHNV and CDR2 is YYDKDF (reference sequence). This CDR3 comprises 14 residues. The CDR3 spells CATSSGGEFNEQYF. The CDR3 DNA reads TGTGCCACCAGCTCGGGAGGGGAATTTAACGAGCAGTACTTC.

V is TRBV4-2 and J is TRBJ1-2; perhaps TRBD1 as D (5 bases). The ends were cut back, 0 bases at V and 3 bases at J, with 11 bases in the middle. Germline CDR1 and CDR2: LGHNA and YNFKEQ. The CDR3 totals 15 residues. The CDR3 loop is CASSQDSAGYYGYTF. The CDR3 nucleotides read TGTGCCAGCAGCCAAGATTCGGCAGGGTACTATGGCTACACCTTC.

The rearrangement joins TRBV6-4 to TRBJ2-3, with D perhaps TRBD2 (6 bases). Germline V gene lookup returns CDR1 MRHNA and CDR2 SNTAGT. Trimming removed 5 bases from V and 2 bases from J, with 14 bases in between. The CDR3 runs to 15 residues. The CDR3 DNA reads as TGTGCCAGCAGTCCTCTAGGCGGGGCCACAGATACGCAGTATTTT. Translated: CASSPLGGATDTQYF.

The V gene is TRBV5-1, the J gene TRBJ2-7; D ambiguous. CDR1 is SGHRS and CDR2 is YFSETQ in the germline V gene. V lost 0 bases to trimming and J lost 1 base, with 5 bases between them. The CDR3 length is 13 residues. The CDR3 DNA reads TGCGCCAGCAGCTTGGTCGGGTCCTACGAGCAGTACTTC. Protein: CASSLVGSYEQYF.

This sequence joins TRBV28 and TRBJ1-1, with D uncertain. V lost 5 bases, J lost 11 bases, and 15 bases lay in between. The germline gives CDR1 MDHEN, CDR2 SYDVKM. CDR3 size: 12 residues. The CDR3 loop reads CASSPSPIRAFF. The CDR3 DNA sequence: TGTGCCAGCAGTCCGTCCCCGATTCGGGCTTTCTTT.

The rearrangement joins TRBV5-6 to TRBJ1-4; D uncertain. CDR1 is SGHDT and CDR2 is YYEEEE in the germline V gene. V was pared by 0 bases and J by 6 bases, with 12 bases between. The CDR3 consists of 15 residues. The CDR3 spells CASSLVAVGDEKLFF. The CDR3 coding sequence is TGTGCCAGCAGCTTGGTGGCGGTTGGAGATGAAAAACTGTTTTTT.

The V call is TRBV7-9, the J call TRBJ2-1; TRBD2 is a possible D gene (6 bases). V was shortened by 4 bases and J by 4 bases, with 17 bases between the two germline ends. Germline V gives CDR1 SEHNR, CDR2 FQNEAQ (reference sequence). CDR3 length: 16 residues. The chain's CDR3 is CASSSSRGVGYNEQFF. The CDR3 nucleotides are TGTGCCAGCAGCTCTAGTCGCGGGGTAGGTTACAATGAGCAGTTCTTC.

In DNA, the CDR3 is TGTGCCAGCAGCCGGGACAGGGGCTACCAAGAGACCCAGTACTTC. It yields the protein CASSRDRGYQETQYF. The chain recombines TRBV28 with TRBJ2-5; the match to TRBD1 covers 10 bases. Germline trimming cut 6 bases from V and 0 bases from J; bases unmatched to any gene: 4. This CDR3 spans 15 amino acids. Germline loops: CDR1 MDHEN, CDR2 SYDVKM. The variable domain in full, with the rest retrieved from reference TRBV28 and TRBJ2-5, is DVKVTQSSRYLVKRTGEKVFLECVQDMDHENMFWYRQDPGLGLRLIYFSYDVKMKEKGDIPEGYSVSREKKERFSLILESASTNQTSMYLCASSRDRGYQETQYFGPGTRLLVL.

The chain carries TRBV19 and TRBJ1-5; D gene ambiguous. V lost 5 bases and J 0 bases, leaving 20 bases between the germline ends. This CDR3 region has 18 residues. Per the germline V gene, CDR1 is LNHDA and CDR2 is SQIVND (reference sequence). The CDR3 sequence is CASSSIDGLLYSNQPQHF. DNA of the CDR3: TGTGCCAGTAGTTCGATCGACGGACTCCTTTATAGCAATCAGCCCCAGCATTTT. The variable domain in full, with the rest retrieved from reference TRBV19 and TRBJ1-5, is DGGITQSPKYLFRKEGQNVTLSCEQNLNHDAMYWYRQDPGQGLRLIYYSQIVNDFQKGDIAEGYSVSREKKESFPLTVTSAQKNPTAFYLCASSSIDGLLYSNQPQHFGDGTRLSIL.

This chain joins TRBV18 and TRBJ2-5; 9 nucleotides align to TRBD1. The germline gives CDR1 KGHSH, CDR2 LQKENI. The length of the CDR3 is 15 residues. With V trimmed by 2 bases and J by 5 bases, 6 bases remained unmatched. The CDR3 sequence: CASSPTGGKGETQYF. The DNA for the CDR3 is TGTGCCAGCTCACCAACAGGGGGCAAGGGCGAGACCCAGTACTTC. Filled out from reference TRBV18 and TRBJ2-5, the complete variable domain reads NAGVMQNPRHLVRRRGQEARLRCSPMKGHSHVYWYRQLPEEGLKFMVYLQKENIIDESGMPKERFSAEFPKEGPSILRIQQVVRGDSAAYFCASSPTGGKGETQYFGPGTRLLVL.

V is TRBV5-1 and J is TRBJ1-6, with unresolved D. Germline CDR1 is SGHRS and CDR2 is YFSETQ. The ends were cut back, 0 bases at V and 7 bases at J, with 11 bases in the middle. The CDR3 spans 15 residues. The CDR3 loop reads CASSLAGVGNSPLHF. The CDR3 DNA follows: TGCGCCAGCAGCTTGGCCGGGGTGGGCAATTCACCCCTCCACTTT.

The rearrangement joins TRBV25-1 to TRBJ1-2; unclear D gene. Trimming took off 4 bases at V and 4 bases at J, with 16 bases between the two ends. CDR3 length: 15 amino acids. Germline V gene lookup returns CDR1 MGHDK and CDR2 SYGVNS. The CDR3 DNA sequence: TGTGCCAGCAGTGGGACTTTAGTGACGGGCTATGGCTACACCTTC. Amino acid sequence: CASSGTLVTGYGYTF.

This chain connects TRBV6-6 to TRBJ1-1, with a weak D call TRBD1 (5 bases). V was shortened by 2 bases and J by 0 bases, with 7 bases between the two germline ends. This CDR3 is 14 amino acids long. The germline gives CDR1 MNHNY, CDR2 SVGAGI (reference sequence). CDR3 protein: CASSYQGMNTEAFF. CDR3 DNA sequence: TGTGCCAGCAGTTACCAGGGAATGAACACTGAAGCTTTCTTT.

The chain couples TRBV27 to TRBJ2-2; no definite D call. From germline, CDR1 is MNHEY and CDR2 SMNVEV (reference sequence). Trimming cost V 6 bases and J 1 base, with 3 bases left between them. There are 12 residues in the CDR3. Here the CDR3 DNA reads TGTGCCAGCAGCCTGAACACCGGGGAGCTGTTTTTT. It yields the protein CASSLNTGELFF.

This clone came up a few times. This sequence joins TRBV5-1 and TRBJ2-5; 9 positions agree with TRBD1. Germline lookup yields CDR1 SGHRS and CDR2 YFSETQ. This CDR3 contains 14 residues. Trimming at V came to 3 bases and at J to 2 bases, leaving 2 bases not matched to a gene. CDR3 DNA sequence: TGCGCCAGCAGCTCGGGACAGGGACAAGAGACCCAGTACTTC. This translates into CASSSGQGQETQYF.

The chain combines TRBV10-3 with TRBJ2-3; 10 bases are shared with TRBD2. Germline trimming cut 6 bases from V and 4 bases from J; bases unmatched to any gene: 4. The CDR3 loop spans 14 amino acids. Germline CDR1 and CDR2: ENHRY and SYGVKD. CDR3 sequence (DNA): TGTGCCATCAGGAGCGGGGGGGCCCCAGATACGCAGTATTTT. It yields the protein CAIRSGGAPDTQYF.

This chain connects TRBV11-3 to TRBJ1-5; tentative D call: TRBD1 (6 bases). Germline loops: CDR1 SGHNT, CDR2 YENEEA. The germline V and J ends were trimmed by 6 bases and 2 bases, with 14 bases remaining between them. The CDR3 sequence is 15 residues long. Here the CDR3 DNA reads TGTGCCAGCAGACACCGACAGGAGGGCAATCAGCCCCAGCATTTT. Translating gives CASRHRQEGNQPQHF.

This clone was detected once. The genes are TRBV25-1 and TRBJ1-5; tentative D call: TRBD1 (6 bases). This CDR3 has 12 residues. Trimming removed 8 bases from V and 6 bases from J, with 11 bases in between. Per the germline V gene, CDR1 is MGHDK and CDR2 is SYGVNS. CDR3 residues: CASQGTAQPQHF. Written as DNA, the CDR3 is TGTGCCAGCCAGGGGACCGCTCAGCCCCAGCATTTT.

This clone came up a few times. CDR3 protein: CASSATLTREKLFF. CDR3 coding DNA: TGTGCCAGCAGCGCTACGTTAACGAGGGAAAAACTGTTTTTT. This chain connects TRBV13 to TRBJ1-4, with no clear D. This CDR3 is 14 amino acids long. Per germline, CDR1 PRHDT and CDR2 FYEKMQ (reference sequence). V lost 5 bases to trimming and J lost 8 bases, with 15 bases between them.

This clone appeared a few times. J is TRBJ2-5 and V is TRBV7-9; the match to TRBD1 covers 8 bases. CDR3 length equals 15 residues. V lost 5 bases and J lost 4; bases outside the gene matches: 9. CDR1 SEHNR and CDR2 FQNEAQ come from the germline V gene (reference sequence). This CDR3 is CASSLKWDRRETQYF. The CDR3 region has the DNA TGTGCCAGCAGCCTAAAATGGGACAGGAGAGAGACCCAGTACTTC. Combining the CDR3 with reference TRBV7-9 and TRBJ2-5 gives the whole variable domain DTGVSQNPRHKITKRGQNVTFRCDPISEHNRLYWYRQTLGQGPEFLTYFQNEAQLEKSRLLSDRFSAERPKGSFSTLEIQRTEQGDSAMYLCASSLKWDRRETQYFGPGTRLLVL.

This clone showed up just a few times. This chain links TRBV7-2 with TRBJ2-2, with D unresolved. Germline lookup yields CDR1 SGHTA and CDR2 FQGNSA. V shed 1 base and J shed 4 bases, with 7 bases lying between them. This CDR3 has 14 residues. CDR3 protein: CASSLGPSTGELFF. CDR3 nucleotide sequence: TGTGCCAGCAGCTTAGGGCCCAGCACCGGGGAGCTGTTTTTT.

This clone appeared a single time. This chain joins TRBV5-4 and TRBJ1-2; 8 nucleotides align to TRBD1. The V gene end was trimmed by 4 bases and the J gene end by 4 bases; junction bases not matched to a gene: 6. CDR1 and CDR2 (germline): SGHNT, YYREEE (reference sequence). There are 14 residues in the CDR3. This chain's CDR3 is CASSLGQVLYGYTF. Here the CDR3 DNA reads TGTGCCAGCAGCCTGGGACAGGTACTCTATGGCTACACCTTC. Variable domain in full (rest from reference TRBV5-4 and TRBJ1-2): ETGVTQSPTHLIKTRGQQVTLRCSSQSGHNTVSWYQQALGQGPQFIFQYYREEENGRGNFPPRFSGLQFPNYSSELNVNALELDDSALYLCASSLGQVLYGYTFGSGTRLTVV.

The chain couples TRBV4-2 to TRBJ2-5; possible D gene TRBD1, 5 bases. CDR1 and CDR2 (germline): LGHNA, YNFKEQ. V lost 1 base and J lost 1, with 13 bases in between. The length of the CDR3 is 16 residues. CDR3 loop: CASSQVQGSSQETQYF. The DNA of the CDR3 is TGTGCCAGCAGCCAAGTGCAGGGTAGTTCCCAAGAGACCCAGTACTTC.

The V and J genes are TRBV18 and TRBJ2-7; D unclear. This CDR3 spans 13 amino acids. Trimming stripped 4 bases from V and 0 bases from J, with 7 bases between. Germline V lookup: CDR1 KGHSH, CDR2 LQKENI. CDR3 sequence reads: CASSRPSSYEQYF. The CDR3 region has the DNA TGTGCCAGCTCACGCCCGAGCTCCTACGAGCAGTACTTC.

This clone was seen more than once but under ten times. The V call is TRBV21-1, the J call TRBJ2-3; the table gives TRBD2 as D, unverified against the DNA. TRBV21-1 is recorded as a pseudogene. This CDR3 has 20 amino acids. In DNA, the CDR3 is TGTGCCAGCAGCAAAGTTTGCAAGGGACTAGCGGGAGGGTGCACAGATACGCAGTATTTT. Its protein is CASSKVCKGLAGGCTDTQYF.

J is TRBJ1-1 and V is TRBV2; 7 bases agree with TRBD1. The germline gives CDR1 SNHLY, CDR2 FYNNEI. The junction had 7 bases not matched to a gene; V was cut back by 6 bases and J by 3 bases. The CDR3 sequence is 14 residues long. The CDR3 bases are TGTGCCAGCAGCCGGACAGGAAGGGACACTGAAGCTTTCTTT. This translates into CASSRTGRDTEAFF.

The chain couples TRBV6-5 to TRBJ2-3, with 12 bases identical to TRBD2. Trimming took 7 bases from V and 5 from J; bases not matched to a gene: 7. Germline V gene data show CDR1 as MNHEY and CDR2 as SVGAGI. The CDR3 length is 15 residues. The CDR3 reads CASKLAGGPKDTQYF. The CDR3 nucleotides read TGTGCCAGCAAGCTAGCGGGAGGGCCGAAAGATACGCAGTATTTT.